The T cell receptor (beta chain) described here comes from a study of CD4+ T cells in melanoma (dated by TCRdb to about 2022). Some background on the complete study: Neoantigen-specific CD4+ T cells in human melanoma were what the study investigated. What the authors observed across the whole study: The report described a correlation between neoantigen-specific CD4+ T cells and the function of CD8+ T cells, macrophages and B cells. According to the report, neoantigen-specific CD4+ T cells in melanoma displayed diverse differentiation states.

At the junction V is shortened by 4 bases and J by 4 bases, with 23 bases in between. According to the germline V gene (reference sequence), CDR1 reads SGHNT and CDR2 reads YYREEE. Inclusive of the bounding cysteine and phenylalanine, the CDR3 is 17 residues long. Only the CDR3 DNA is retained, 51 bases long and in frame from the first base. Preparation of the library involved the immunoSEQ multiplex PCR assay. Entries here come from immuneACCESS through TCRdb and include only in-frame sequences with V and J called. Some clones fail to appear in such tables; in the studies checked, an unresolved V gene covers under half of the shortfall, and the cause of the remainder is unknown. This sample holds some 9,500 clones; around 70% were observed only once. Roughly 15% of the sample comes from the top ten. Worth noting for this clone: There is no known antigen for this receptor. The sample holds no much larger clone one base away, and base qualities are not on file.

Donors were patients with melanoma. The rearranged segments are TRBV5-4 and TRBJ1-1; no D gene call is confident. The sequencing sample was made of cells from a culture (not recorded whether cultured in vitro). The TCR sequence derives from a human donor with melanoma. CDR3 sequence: CASSRPGSASGGTEAFF. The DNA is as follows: TGTGCCAGCAGCCGCCCGGGGAGCGCCTCGGGAGGCACTGAAGCTTTCTTT.